The TCR beta chain described here comes from a study of post-analysis software for immune sequencing data. Study findings and constraints: Patients with multiple sclerosis recorded significantly lower normalized Chao1 diversity than controls, the study found. Higher frequency in patients than in controls was seen for five TRBV segments, with TRBV5-6, TRBV5-1 and TRBV20-1 among them.

Carried by the TCR beta cDNA libraries were unique molecular identifiers. MiXCR was run by TCRdb on the PCR reads, yielding one entry per CDR3 protein. The repertoire includes about 160,000 distinct CDR3 sequences, about 34% of them detected once, and approximately 30% sits in the top ten. Germline CDR1 reads MNHEY; CDR2 reads SVGEGT. V shed 2 bases and J 0 bases; nucleotides not matched to a gene: 17. CDR3 length: 22 amino acids. About this clonotype: Its antigen remains unidentified.

Specimen: blood, collected after autologous hematopoietic stem cell transplantation. The sequence was obtained from a girl aged 10-17 years with multiple sclerosis. V is TRBV6-2 or TRBV6-3 and J is TRBJ2-1; 12 bases fit TRBD2. This chain's CDR3 is CASSYLPAASRTSGASYNEQFF. In DNA, the CDR3 is TGTGCCAGCAGTTACCTCCCAGCGGCCTCGAGGACTAGCGGGGCCTCCTACAATGAGCAGTTCTTC.